In its sample, the clone carrying this TCR beta chain was seen many times. The data are from a study of early T cells in non-severe SARS-CoV-2 infection. Tagging with unique molecular identifiers was applied to individual cDNA molecules. One entry per CDR3 protein results from TCRdb running MiXCR on the 5' RACE reads. The top ten clones hold over 2.5% of a sample with 40,000 to 60,000 distinct CDR3 sequences, under 7% of them seen once. Germline-derived CDR1 and CDR2 are SQVTM and ANQGSEA. The length of the CDR3 is 12 residues. Trimming took 6 bases from V and 6 from J, leaving 12 bases between them. The specimen comprised whole blood, sampled at baseline. The TCR comes from an adult who was a healthcare worker with PCR-confirmed SARS-CoV-2 infection or an uninfected control (not recorded which). The rearrangement joins TRBV29-1 to TRBJ2-1, with D tentatively TRBD1 (6 bases). The DNA of the CDR3 is TGCAGCGTCCGCGGACAGAGCAATGAGCAGTTCTTC. Translated, it gives CSVRGQSNEQFF.